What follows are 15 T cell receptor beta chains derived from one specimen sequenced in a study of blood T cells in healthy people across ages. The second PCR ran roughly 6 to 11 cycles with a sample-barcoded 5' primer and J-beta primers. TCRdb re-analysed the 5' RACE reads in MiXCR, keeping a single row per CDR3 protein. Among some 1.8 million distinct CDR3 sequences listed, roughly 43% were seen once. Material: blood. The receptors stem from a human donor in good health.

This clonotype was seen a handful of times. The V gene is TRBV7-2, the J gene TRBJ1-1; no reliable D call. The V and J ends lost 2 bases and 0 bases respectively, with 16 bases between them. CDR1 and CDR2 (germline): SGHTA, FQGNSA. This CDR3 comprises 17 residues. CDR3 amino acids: CASSLYANPTLNTEAFF. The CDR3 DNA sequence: TGTGCCAGCAGCTTATACGCGAATCCCACCTTGAACACTGAAGCTTTCTTT.

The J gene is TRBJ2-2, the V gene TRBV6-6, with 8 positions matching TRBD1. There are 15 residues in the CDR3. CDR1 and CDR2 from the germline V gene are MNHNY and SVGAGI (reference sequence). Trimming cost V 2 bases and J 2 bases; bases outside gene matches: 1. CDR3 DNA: TGTGCCAGCAGTTACGACAGGGGTAACACCGGGGAGCTGTTTTTT. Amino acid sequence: CASSYDRGNTGELFF.

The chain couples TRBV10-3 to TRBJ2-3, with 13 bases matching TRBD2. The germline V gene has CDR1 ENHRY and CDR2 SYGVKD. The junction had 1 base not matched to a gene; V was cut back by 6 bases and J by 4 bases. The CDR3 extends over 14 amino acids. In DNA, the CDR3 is TGTGCCATCAGACTAGCGGGGGGGCCAGATACGCAGTATTTT. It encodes CAIRLAGGPDTQYF.

CDR3 amino acids: CSARGLGASGNTIYF. CDR3 sequence (DNA): TGCAGTGCTAGAGGCCTAGGGGCCTCTGGAAACACCATATATTTT. The gene calls are TRBV20-1 and TRBJ1-3; perhaps TRBD1 as D (5 bases). This CDR3 is 15 amino acids long. Trimming took off 1 base at V and 0 bases at J, with 10 bases between the two ends. The germline gives CDR1 DFQATT, CDR2 SNEGSKA (reference sequence).

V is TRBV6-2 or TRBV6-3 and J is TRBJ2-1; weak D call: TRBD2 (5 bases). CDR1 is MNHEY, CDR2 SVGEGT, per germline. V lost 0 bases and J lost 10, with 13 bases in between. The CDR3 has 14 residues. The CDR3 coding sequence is TGTGCCAGCAGTTACTCTGGTCGGTCGGGGGAGCAGTTCTTC. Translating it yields CASSYSGRSGEQFF.

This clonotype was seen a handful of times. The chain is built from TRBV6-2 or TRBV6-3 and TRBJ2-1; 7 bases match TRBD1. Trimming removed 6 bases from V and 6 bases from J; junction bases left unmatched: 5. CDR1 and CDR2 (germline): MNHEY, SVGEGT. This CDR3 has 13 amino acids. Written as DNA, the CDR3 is TGTGCCAGCAGGCGCCCAGGGGGCAATGAGCAGTTCTTC. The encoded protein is CASRRPGGNEQFF.

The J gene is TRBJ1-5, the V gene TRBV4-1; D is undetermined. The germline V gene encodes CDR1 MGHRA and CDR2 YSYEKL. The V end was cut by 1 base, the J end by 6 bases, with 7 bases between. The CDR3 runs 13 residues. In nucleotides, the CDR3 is TGCGCCAGCAGCCAAGCCTTAGCTCAGCCCCAGCATTTT. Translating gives CASSQALAQPQHF.

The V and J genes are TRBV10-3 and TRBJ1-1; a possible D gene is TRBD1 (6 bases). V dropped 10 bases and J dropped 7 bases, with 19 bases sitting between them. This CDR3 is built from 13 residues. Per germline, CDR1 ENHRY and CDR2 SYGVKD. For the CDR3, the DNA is TGTGCCACGGGGGGGGCACCCAGGGTTGAAGCTTTCTTT. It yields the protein CATGGAPRVEAFF.

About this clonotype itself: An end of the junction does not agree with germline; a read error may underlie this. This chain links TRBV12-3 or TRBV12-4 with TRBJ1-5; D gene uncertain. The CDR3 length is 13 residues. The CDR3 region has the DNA TGTGCCAGCAGCGAGCCATACAATCAGCCCCGGCATTTT. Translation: CASSEPYNQPRHF.

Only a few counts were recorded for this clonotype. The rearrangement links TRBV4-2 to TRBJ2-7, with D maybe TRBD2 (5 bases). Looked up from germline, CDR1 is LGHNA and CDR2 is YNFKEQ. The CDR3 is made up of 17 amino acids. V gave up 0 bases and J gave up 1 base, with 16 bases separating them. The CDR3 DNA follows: TGTGCCAGCAGCCAAGATTTCGGGGAATGGTTATCCTACGAGCAGTACTTC. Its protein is CASSQDFGEWLSYEQYF.

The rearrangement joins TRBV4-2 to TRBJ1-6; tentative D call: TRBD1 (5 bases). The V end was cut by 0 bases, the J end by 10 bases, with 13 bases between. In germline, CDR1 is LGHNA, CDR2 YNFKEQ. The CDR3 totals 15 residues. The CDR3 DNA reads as TGTGCCAGCAGCCAAGATGGCAGGGTGGGATCACCCCTCCACTTT. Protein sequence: CASSQDGRVGSPLHF.

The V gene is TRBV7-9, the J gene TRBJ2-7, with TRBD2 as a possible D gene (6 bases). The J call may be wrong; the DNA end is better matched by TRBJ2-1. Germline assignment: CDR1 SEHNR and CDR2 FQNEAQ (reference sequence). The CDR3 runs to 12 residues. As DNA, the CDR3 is TGTGCCAGCACTTATCCGGGGGATGAGCAGTTCTTC. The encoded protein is CASTYPGDEQFF.

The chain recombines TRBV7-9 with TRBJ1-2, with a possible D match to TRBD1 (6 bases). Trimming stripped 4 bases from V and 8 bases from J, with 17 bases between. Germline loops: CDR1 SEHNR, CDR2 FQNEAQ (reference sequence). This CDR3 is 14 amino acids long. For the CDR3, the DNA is TGTGCCAGCAGCTACAGGGTGGAGGGGGAAGGCTACACCTTC. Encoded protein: CASSYRVEGEGYTF.

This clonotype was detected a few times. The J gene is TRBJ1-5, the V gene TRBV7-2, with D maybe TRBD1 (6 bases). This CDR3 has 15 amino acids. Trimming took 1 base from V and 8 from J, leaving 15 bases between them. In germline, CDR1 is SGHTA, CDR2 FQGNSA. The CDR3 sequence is CASSLVLGGSKPQHF. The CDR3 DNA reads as TGTGCCAGCAGCTTAGTCCTCGGGGGCAGCAAGCCCCAGCATTTT.

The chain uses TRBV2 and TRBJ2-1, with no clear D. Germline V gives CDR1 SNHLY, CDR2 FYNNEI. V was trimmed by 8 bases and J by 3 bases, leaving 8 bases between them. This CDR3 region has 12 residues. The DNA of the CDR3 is TGTGCCAGCGGGCCCCTCTACAATGAGCAGTTCTTC. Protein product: CASGPLYNEQFF.